This T cell receptor beta chain appears in the sequencing data of a study of identical twins. General study points: Twins' excess sharing was less marked for out-of-frame beta sequences.

Trimming removed 3 bases from V and 7 bases from J; junction bases left unmatched: 4. In germline, CDR1 is KGHSH, CDR2 LQKENI. The CDR3 contains 15 residues. cDNA carried unique molecular identifiers, and a universal primer site was added by template switching. One entry per CDR3 protein, called by TCRdb with MiXCR from the 5' RACE reads. The sample includes approximately 680,000 distinct CDR3 sequences, less than 9% of them seen just once. This clonotype was observed at least ten times. The antigen remains unidentified. Each donor (without exception) was a healthy Caucasian. This same sample was also taken into another study, of yellow fever vaccine responses in identical twins.

The receptor was derived from a woman under 30 in good health. The specimen was PBMCs. V usage is TRBV18 and J usage is TRBJ2-1; 12 bases are a match to TRBD2. CDR3 residues: CASSPTSGGLNEQFF. The CDR3 bases are TGTGCCAGCTCACCTACTAGCGGGGGGTTGAATGAGCAGTTCTTC.